This T cell receptor (beta chain) was found in a study of beta chain features in type 1 diabetes. Study at large: There were 107,917,701 sorted cells examined across all samples.

cDNA synthesis used the whole RNA isolate, giving expressed TCRB sequences. Using immunoSEQ multiplex PCR, the repertoire was profiled, and TCRdb retains in-frame clones only, with some absent. The table lists about 410,000 clones, more than 11% of them singletons. The germline gives CDR1 SGHRS, CDR2 YFSETQ. J gave up 8 bases and V 0 bases, and 6 bases lay outside the gene matches. This CDR3 region has 16 residues. Points from the study as a whole: The question of HLA type influencing TCRB rearrangement was one that remained unresolved here. Type 1 diabetes patients had VDJ junctions that carried fewer insertions and more deletions. In all four CD4+ subsets, TCRB CDR3 length was significantly, moderately reduced in type 1 diabetes.

Note on this clone: The antigen is not known.

This clonotype was obtained from a man younger than 45 in good health. This chain uses TRBV5-1 with TRBJ2-1, with 12 bases matching TRBD2. The sample consisted of naive CD4+ T cells from blood. CDR3 residues: CASSLGRLAGGYEQFF. The CDR3 DNA follows: TGCGCCAGCAGCTTGGGTCGTCTAGCGGGAGGGTATGAGCAGTTCTTC.